The TCR beta chain described here comes from a study of T cell clonotyping in hematopoietic cell transplantation. The assay was immunoSEQ multiplex PCR, and TCRdb's table has in-frame clones only and misses some. The table records around 11,000 clones, approximately 55% of them present only once. After removal of 4 bases from V and 6 bases from J, the junction contained 5 bases not matched to a gene. This CDR3 has 13 amino acids. The germline gives CDR1 SQVTM, CDR2 ANQGSEA. The sequence came from a female patient aged 50-65 years who had an allogeneic stem cell transplant from an unrelated donor, so the T cells may come from the graft donor. Some clones in this sample may be carry-over from other donors' samples. This chain uses TRBV29-1 with TRBJ2-7, with 11 positions matching TRBD2. This specimen consisted of peripheral blood mononuclear cells, obtained 100 days after allogeneic stem cell transplant. CDR3 nucleotide sequence: TGCAGCGTTGTACCTCTAGCGGGAGGCGAGCAGTACTTC. This gives the protein CSVVPLAGGEQYF.